This T cell receptor beta chain was sequenced for a study of regulatory T cells in long-lasting Graves disease (dated by TCRdb to the early 2020s). General notes on the study: Patients with newly diagnosed Graves' disease had been on antithyroid drugs for under 3 months. A total of around 33 samples underwent TCR sequencing, from about 13 patients with persistent Graves' disease and about 20 patients with newly diagnosed Graves' disease. Persistent Graves' disease patients were compared with newly diagnosed Graves' disease patients by peripheral blood TCR sequencing and RNA sequencing. The study was conducted in China and was registered as a clinical trial. Summary of the overall study and its limitations: More public clonotypes were shared among persistent patients (roughly 3,000) than among newly diagnosed patients (under 1,000). Preferential use of TRBV28, TRBJ1-2 and TRBJ2-5 was observed in persistent disease, whereas TRBV20-1 and TRBJ2-1 were favored in newly diagnosed disease. Sequencing and analysis were restricted to the TCR beta chain. Only peripheral blood was studied, because thyroid tissue, the primary lesion, was inaccessible. The authors acknowledged the small sample size as a limitation that may reduce accuracy. Compared with newly diagnosed patients, patients with persistent Graves' disease had lower TCR Shannon entropy and fewer highly expanded clones, which suggests clonal expansion.

This clonotype has just a few counts. Its recognized antigen is unknown. Base qualities were left out, and no much larger clone turns up one base away. The method was multiplex PCR. Sequenced on an Illumina HiSeq 4000. CDR3 regions were amplified by Arm-PCR with iRepertoire HTBI primers to construct TCR beta libraries. PCR products were gel purified before sequencing. As for the original processing: Gene usage analysis of CDR3 amino acid clonotypes used the approximately 62 TRBV and more than 13 TRBJ segments found across samples. COPE and FqMerger were used to merge filtered high-quality paired reads into contigs. BLAST was used to align contigs to the IMGT TRBV, TRBD and TRBJ reference genes, and CDR3 was defined following IMGT. Highly expanded clones were defined as clonotypes with a frequency above 0.1%. Repertoire diversity was measured by Shannon entropy, and V-J evenness by the Gini coefficient. A clonotype was considered public if more than one individual shared it. TCRdb trimmed the raw reads at Q25, called clones with MiXCR and kept productive beta chains. Identical CDR3 protein sequences are pooled into one entry, listed with their most common genes and DNA. The V and J calls and clone size are TCRdb's, not the authors'. The sample table records 200,000 to 250,000 distinct CDR3 sequences; about 19% of these occur just once. The ten largest clonotypes hold 12% of the sample.

CDR1 and CDR2, per the germline V gene, are SGHRS and YFSETQ. From the cysteine through the phenylalanine, the CDR3 covers 15 amino acids. Here the CDR3 DNA is all that survives: 45 bases in frame from base 1. V loses 4 bases of germline sequence and J loses 1 base, and the interval between the two ends is 14 bases. The time point label of this sample denotes: newly diagnosed GD, antithyroid drugs for less than 3 months. For both TCR sequencing and RNA sequencing, RNA was extracted from PBMCs in TRIzol. Graves' disease was diagnosed according to American Thyroid Association guidelines. The patients came from an endocrinology department in Xi'an, China. From each patient, about 8.9 milliliters of peripheral blood was collected into an EDTA anticoagulant tube. Ficoll Paque Plus density gradient separation was used to isolate PBMCs, and no further T cell sorting was performed. An Agilent 2100 Bioanalyzer and agarose gel were used to check RNA quality, while a NanoDrop 2000 measured RNA concentration.

These data are also associated with another study on T cells in Graves' hyperthyroidism and ophthalmopathy. The second study's paper adds: Graves' hyperthyroidism was defined as stable when no progression to ophthalmopathy occurred over 18 months of follow-up. Hyperthyroidism patients were newly diagnosed, had a disease duration of under 2 months, and were aged 18 to 65 years. The study excluded patients with uncontrolled infections, other autoimmune diseases, pregnancy or lactation. Diagnoses were based on clinical symptoms, serum thyroxine and TRAb, thyroid ultrasound and orbital computed tomography. A first-round RT-PCR of the TCR CDR3 used the HTBI primer set with the Qiagen OneStep RT-PCR kit. Most expanded thyroid clonotypes (frequency above 0.001) were also detected in blood, suggesting blood repertoires may reflect thyroid immune responses. In cross-validation, a model built on a 13 V-J signature told ophthalmopathy apart from stable hyperthyroidism with under 90% sensitivity and around 84% specificity, and in testing the same model reached 80%/75%. In validation, the model predicted progression to ophthalmopathy with about 71% sensitivity and 72% to 85% specificity, a median of approximately 6.5 months before onset. A discovery cohort of fewer than 110 patients, about 43 with Graves' ophthalmopathy and 55 to 60 with stable Graves' hyperthyroidism, was used to find distinguishing TCR V-J signatures. Prospective prediction of ophthalmopathy was tested in an independent validation cohort of some 20 hyperthyroidism patients and approximately 17 patients who later progressed to ophthalmopathy. For training and testing, the 95 to 100 patients in the discovery cohort were randomly divided in a 7:3 ratio. Thyroid tissue and blood T-cell repertoires from six Graves' hyperthyroidism patients were also compared in the study. After blood sampling, hyperthyroidism patients were treated with methimazole at a starting dose of 30 mg daily, and ophthalmopathy patients were treated with high-dose intravenous methylprednisolone. Libraries were constructed in a second round of multiplex PCR, after which size selection and purification were performed. Paired-end sequencing of the libraries was performed with 100 bp reads on an Illumina HiSeq2000. Raw data were processed with SOAPnuke, discarding reads with adapters, uncalled bases, mean Phred below 15, or no exact constant-primer or identifier match. High-quality paired reads were merged with COPE v1.2.5, and unique nucleotide sequences were defined as clonotypes. Clonotypes were aligned to IMGT TRBV, TRBD and TRBJ reference segments using MiTCR v1.1. The analysis included only V-J combinations with a frequency above 0.0001, which together covered roughly 99% of the repertoires. A TCS score was defined as the ratio between F50 (clonal expansion) and ExV (chaos), using BLOSUM62-based TCRdist between CDR3 peptides within each V-J. Welch's t-statistics and random forest reduced roughly 540 V-J features to fewer than 15, which were used in a naive Bayes classifier (R e1071). Sample size was not statistically predetermined, and investigators were not blinded to group allocation. The paper reports TCR Vbeta CDR3 sequencing of about 140 peripheral blood samples: approximately 41 ophthalmopathy, over 70 hyperthyroidism and around 17 progressor patients.

Rearrangement joined TRBV5-1 to TRBJ2-5; D gene: possibly TRBD1, on 6 matching bases. The specimen comprised peripheral blood mononuclear cells (PBMCs), sampled at new diagnosis, from a patient treated with antithyroid drugs. The clonotype was recovered from a woman aged 25 to 45 with Graves disease. Donor details come from another sample of the same person, matched by shared clones. Here the CDR3 is given as CASSVLGQSQETQYF. The nucleotide sequence reads TGCGCCAGCAGCGTATTGGGACAATCCCAAGAGACCCAGTACTTC. With the portions outside the CDR3 filled from the reference TRBV5-1 and TRBJ2-5 genes, the complete variable region becomes KAGVTQTPRYLIKTRGQQVTLSCSPISGHRSVSWYQQTPGQGLQFLFEYFSETQRNKGNFPGRFSGRQFSNSRSEMNVSTLELGDSALYLCASSVLGQSQETQYFGPGTRLLVL.